The 6 T cell receptor beta chains listed next were all sequenced from one sample in a study of Ad26.COV2.S vaccination and SARS-CoV-2 variants. Treatment here: over 15 received Ad26.COV2.S at low or high dose, single or two shots; roughly 5 received placebo; per-sample allocation not given. The samples were gathered on day 63 after the first injection of vaccine or placebo. Clones were read by immunoSEQ multiplex PCR, and TCRdb kept only the in-frame ones, dropping some. The sample lists some 290,000 clones; about 85% were seen once. The sample was peripheral blood, taken in a trial of Ad26.COV2.S vaccine versus placebo. All receptors derive from a person aged 18-65 years who received the Ad26.COV2.S COVID-19 vaccine or a placebo.

This chain joins TRBV11-3 and TRBJ2-1; tentatively, D is TRBD2 (5 bases). Per the germline V gene, CDR1 is SGHNT and CDR2 is YENEEA. CDR3 length: 14 residues. Trimming took 4 bases from V and 9 from J, leaving 16 bases between them. CDR3 in DNA: TGTGCCAGCAGCTCGGACTCAATAAGCGGTGAGCAGTTCTTC. This gives the protein CASSSDSISGEQFF. Using reference TRBV11-3 and TRBJ2-1 for the parts outside the CDR3, the full variable domain is EAGVVQSPRYKIIEKKQPVAFWCNPISGHNTLYWYLQNLGQGPELLIRYENEEAVDDSQLPKDRFSAERLKGVDSTLKIQPAELGDSAVYLCASSSDSISGEQFFGPGTRLTVL.

This clone was counted between two and nine times. This chain links TRBV14 with TRBJ2-5; D remains ambiguous. CDR1 and CDR2 from the germline V gene are SGHDN and FVKESK. Between the trimmed V and J ends, which lost 0 bases and 6 bases, there was a span of 14 bases. The length of the CDR3 is 15 residues. Written as DNA, the CDR3 is TGTGCCAGCAGCCAAGACAGGACGAGGAGTCAGACCCAGTACTTC. Its protein is CASSQDRTRSQTQYF.

This clone appeared a single time. The V call is TRBV24-1, the J call TRBJ2-7, with D unclear. Trimming cost V 3 bases and J 2 bases, with 10 bases left between them. Germline assignment: CDR1 KGHDR and CDR2 SFDVKD. The length of the CDR3 is 14 residues. CDR3 sequence (DNA): TGTGCCACCAGTGATCACGGGCCTCCCTACGAGCAGTACTTC. Its translation: CATSDHGPPYEQYF.

This chain connects TRBV4-1 to TRBJ2-7; D possibly corresponds to TRBD2 (5 bases). CDR3 length equals 13 residues. V shed 3 bases and J shed 0 bases, with 6 bases lying between them. Germline lookup yields CDR1 MGHRA and CDR2 YSYEKL. The CDR3 here is CASSQGSSYEQYF. As DNA, the CDR3 is TGCGCCAGCAGCCAGGGGAGCTCCTACGAGCAGTACTTC.

The rearrangement links TRBV6-5 to TRBJ1-1; 8 nucleotides line up with TRBD1. The CDR3 is 14 residues long. The V segment lost 6 bases and the J segment 1 base; nucleotides outside the gene matches: 4. CDR1 is MNHEY, CDR2 SVGAGI, per germline. The CDR3 protein is CASRPGQANTEAFF. The CDR3 nucleotides are TGTGCCAGCAGACCGGGACAGGCGAACACTGAAGCTTTCTTT.

V is TRBV11-2 and J is TRBJ1-1; D is uncertain. Germline CDR1 SGHAT, CDR2 FQNNGV. The length of the CDR3 is 14 residues. The germline V and J ends were trimmed by 1 base and 4 bases, with 10 bases remaining between them. CDR3 sequence: CASSLAGRATEAFF. The DNA of the CDR3 is TGTGCCAGCAGCTTAGCCGGGAGGGCCACTGAAGCTTTCTTT.